One T cell receptor (beta chain) is described in this entry. Its specific antigen is unknown. No qualities accompany the bases; no much larger clone lies one base away. TCRbeta CDR3 regions were amplified from genomic DNA by means of the immunoSEQ Assay, a bias-controlled multiplex PCR. Per the authors' processing: Nucleated cell counts per sample were estimated from amplification of reference gene primers within the assay. To quantify the absolute abundance of each unique TCRbeta CDR3 rearrangement, sequence reads were collapsed and filtered. For each sample, productive Simpson clonality was calculated as the square root of Simpson's diversity index over productive rearrangements. In TCRdb, the immuneACCESS table is reduced to in-frame sequences with V and J assigned. These tables do not hold every clone; where another copy was compared, an unresolved V gene accounts for under half, and the others remain unexplained. The DNA gave D and trimming, while V, J and clone size come from that table. This sample lists approximately 280,000 clones; 85% were detected once. The ten largest make up 2% to 3% of the sample.

This sample is drawn from a study of blood T cell repertoires in COVID-19 (dated by TCRdb to 2020 to 2022). About the full investigation: Collaborator samples came from the United States, Italy and Spain and covered acute and convalescent phases of COVID-19. Nearly every sample came with metadata listing a de-identified subject ID, COVID-19 status, age in years and sex. Samples were obtained from the ongoing ImmuneRACE study (first 160 participants) and from 1,254 subjects provided by 6 global collaborators. Where available, HLA class I and class II types were obtained from metadata supplied by the sample provider rather than from assay-based typing. Deeply sampled blood TCRbeta repertoires from subjects exposed to, actively infected with, or recovered from COVID-19 were included in the dataset. The prospective study material was composed of cDNA or gDNA derived from T cells, B-cell-depleted T cells, or PBMCs. The repertoires were released in a freely available public database intended as a resource for research on the immune response to SARS-CoV-2.

The research as a whole found: The amount of clinical and demographic metadata varied by source and participant and was provided uncurated.

V is pruned by 4 bases and J by 5 bases, leaving 13 bases of the junction without a gene match. Looking up the germline V gene yields CDR1 SGHRS and CDR2 YFSETQ. The CDR3 starts with the cysteine, ends with the phenylalanine, and has 16 residues. Just CDR3 DNA is preserved here, 48 bases in frame from base 1. Participants in the prospective study were aged about 18 to 95 years, lived in under 30 United States geographic areas, and enrolled through a virtual design. Cohort assignment in the prospective study relied on participant-reported clinical history from a screening survey and a study questionnaire. Recovered participants in ImmuneRACE Cohort 3 were defined as having two consecutive negative NP/OP PCR tests, clearance from a healthcare professional, or resolution of symptoms. Each participant in the prospective study had whole blood, serum and a nasopharyngeal or oropharyngeal swab collected by mobile phlebotomists. Additional blood draws and questionnaires over an approximately two-month period could optionally be provided by prospective study participants. Prospective study blood samples were shipped either frozen or at room temperature before DNA extraction.

Sequencing was done on a sample of PBMCs or T cells enriched from blood (not recorded which). This sequence was found in a woman aged 45-65 years who had recovered from COVID-19. The chain was built from TRBV5-1 and TRBJ2-5; 8 bases in between match TRBD2. The CDR3: CASSPNQRESVETQYF. In nucleotide form, the sequence is TGCGCCAGCAGCCCGAACCAGCGGGAGTCAGTGGAGACCCAGTACTTC.